One sample yielded the 10 T cell receptor beta chains listed below, sequenced in a study of Graves' ophthalmopathy and Graves' hyperthyroidism. Amplified material comprised TCR beta CDR3 regions derived from RNA transcripts. HTBI primers were employed in first-round RT-PCR, then a second-round multiplex PCR followed. TCRdb passed the multiplex PCR reads through MiXCR, listing each CDR3 protein once. The table records more than 300,000 distinct CDR3 sequences, roughly 17% of them present only once. Sequenced sample: peripheral blood. The receptor source for this set is an adult woman with stable Graves' hyperthyroidism.

This clonotype was recorded a few times. This chain connects TRBV7-2 to TRBJ2-6, with D possibly matching TRBD1 (5 bases). This CDR3 spans 15 amino acids. The germline CDR1 and CDR2 sequences are SGHTA and FQGNSA. V gave up 5 bases and J gave up 2 bases, with 10 bases separating them. The CDR3, as DNA: TGTGCCAGCAGCATAACAGGTACTGGGGCCAACGTCCTGACTTTC. Residues: CASSITGTGANVLTF.

This clonotype showed up many times. V and J are TRBV5-1 and TRBJ2-5; TRBD1 agrees at 9 bases. V was pared by 3 bases and J by 3 bases, with 6 bases of the junction left unmatched. Germline V gives CDR1 SGHRS, CDR2 YFSETQ. This CDR3 has 15 amino acids. The CDR3 sequence is CASSSGTGFKETQYF. The CDR3 bases are TGCGCCAGCAGCTCCGGGACAGGGTTCAAAGAGACCCAGTACTTC.

This clonotype was recorded at least ten times. The chain carries TRBV2 and TRBJ2-5, with 7 bases aligning to TRBD2. Germline CDR1 and CDR2: SNHLY and FYNNEI. Losses at the gene ends were 3 bases for V and 0 bases for J; bases not matched to a gene: 4. CDR3 length: 15 residues. CDR3 loop: CASSDASGDQETQYF. The CDR3 DNA reads as TGTGCCAGCAGTGATGCTAGCGGAGACCAAGAGACCCAGTACTTC. The full variable domain, in which reference TRBV2 and TRBJ2-5 provide the parts outside the CDR3, is EPEVTQTPSHQVTQMGQEVILRCVPISNHLYFYWYRQILGQKVEFLVSFYNNEISEKSEIFDDQFSVERPDGSNFTLKIRSTKLEDSAMYFCASSDASGDQETQYFGPGTRLLVL.

Turning to this clonotype: One junction end disagrees with the germline gene, perhaps due to a read error. The rearrangement joins TRBV3-1 to TRBJ2-7; 9 positions agree with TRBD1. This CDR3 contains 13 residues. Germline V gene data show CDR1 as LGHDT and CDR2 as YNNKEL (reference sequence). The CDR3 here is CASSPSAGQGKDF. Here the CDR3 DNA reads TGTGCCAGCAGCCCCTCCGCGGGACAGGGCAAGGACTTC.

At least ten counts were recorded for this clonotype. This CDR3 reads CASSSDNSNTGELFF. The CDR3 nucleotides are TGTGCCAGCAGTTCTGACAACTCGAACACCGGGGAGCTGTTTTTT. The V call is TRBV6-9, the J call TRBJ2-2; D not resolved. Trimming pared 4 bases from V and 0 bases from J, leaving 9 bases between. CDR1 is MNHGY and CDR2 is SVAAGI in the germline V gene. The CDR3 has 15 amino acids.

This clonotype was counted many times. The chain couples TRBV12-3 or TRBV12-4 to TRBJ2-7, with D tentatively TRBD1 (6 bases). This CDR3 spans 12 amino acids. CDR3 protein: CAIAQGMGEQYF. The CDR3 DNA reads as TGTGCTATTGCACAGGGTATGGGGGAGCAGTACTTC.

This clonotype appeared many times. V and J are TRBV12-3 or TRBV12-4 and TRBJ1-3, with D perhaps TRBD1 (6 bases). CDR3 length: 14 amino acids. V was pared by 6 bases and J by 1 base, with 10 bases between. CDR3 sequence (DNA): TGTGCCAGCAGCCAAGACAGGTCTGGAAACACCATATATTTT. Its translation: CASSQDRSGNTIYF.

To note about this clonotype: A much more abundant neighbour one base away suggests this may be a read error. Written as DNA, the CDR3 is TGTGCCAGCAGCGTCGGTAGCGCGAACACCGGGGAGCTGTGTTTT. Amino acids: CASSVGSANTGELCF. This chain uses TRBV9 with TRBJ2-2; D may be TRBD2 (5 bases). The CDR3 contains 15 residues. Germline CDR1 SGDLS, CDR2 YYNGEE.

This clonotype was seen many times. The CDR3 DNA sequence: TGTGCCAGTAGTATGGGACAGTACACTGAAGCTTTCTTT. Translating it yields CASSMGQYTEAFF. V and J are TRBV19 and TRBJ1-1, with 7 bases aligning to TRBD1. Germline V gives CDR1 LNHDA, CDR2 SQIVND (reference sequence). Unmatched junction bases numbered 1, after V lost 3 bases and J lost 3 bases. CDR3 length equals 13 residues.

This clonotype has a count of ten or more. This rearrangement joins TRBV6-1 to TRBJ1-6; perhaps TRBD1 as D (5 bases). This CDR3 is built from 15 residues. Germline CDR1 MNHNS, CDR2 SASEGT. With 4 bases removed from V and 7 bases from J, the gap between germline ends came to 14 bases. The CDR3 reads CASSAAPGANSPLHF. The CDR3, as DNA: TGTGCCAGCAGTGCAGCTCCCGGGGCCAATTCACCCCTCCACTTT.